The 32 T cell receptor beta chains listed next were all sequenced from one sample in a study of T cell clonality in common variable immunodeficiency. Libraries were prepared by immunoSEQ multiplex PCR; TCRdb keeps only in-frame clonotypes and omits some of them. The sample shows 25,000 to 35,000 clones, none of them appearing just once. The sample consisted of peripheral blood mononuclear cells. These receptors all stem from a person aged 18-69 years in good health.

This clone was recorded a few times. The CDR3 extends 3 residues past the end of the read, so its final part is completed from the germline J gene. The chain links TRBV19 to TRBJ2-7; a weak D match, TRBD2 (6 bases). Germline V gene lookup returns CDR1 LNHDA and CDR2 SQIVND (reference sequence). CDR3 length: 17 residues. V gave up 0 bases and J gave up 3 bases, with 18 bases separating them. CDR3 sequence: CASSIDLLRGVGYEQYF. The DNA read from the CDR3 is TGTGCCAGTAGTATAGATCTCCTGCGGGGAGTAGGCTACGAG.

This clone came up many times. The sequenced part of the CDR3 DNA is TGCAGCGGCCGGGACTACGGGCTCTCCGGGGAG. Protein: CSGRDYGLSGE. The CDR3 as a whole reads CSGRDYGLSGELFF. The rearrangement joins TRBV29-1 to TRBJ2-2, with 7 bases identical to TRBD2. Read coverage stops 3 residues before the CDR3 terminus; the germline J gene supplies the remainder. Germline lookup yields CDR1 SQVTM and CDR2 ANQGSEA. V shed 7 bases and J 6 bases; nucleotides not matched to a gene: 11. This CDR3 has 14 amino acids.

The table lists this clone with many counts. The read terminates 3 residues ahead of where the CDR3 ends, so the germline J gene completes it. J is TRBJ1-4 and V is TRBV18, with TRBD1 identical over 7 bases. The CDR3 length is 14 residues. V lost 0 bases, J lost 7 bases, and 2 bases stayed unmatched. Germline V CDR1 and CDR2: KGHSH, LQKENI. The CDR3 protein is CASSPPGGPEKLFF. Partial CDR3 DNA: TGTGCCAGCTCACCACCAGGGGGCCCTGAAAAA.

This clone was seen at least ten times. The read halts 3 residues ahead of the CDR3 end, with the missing end drawn from the germline J gene. The J gene is TRBJ2-3, the V gene TRBV11-3; 10 bases are a match to TRBD2. The CDR3 runs to 15 residues. Germline V lookup: CDR1 SGHNT, CDR2 YENEEA. The CDR3 protein is CASSLEEREGPAQYF. The DNA read from the CDR3 is TGTGCCAGCAGCTTAGAGGAGCGGGAGGGTCCGGCG.

This clone was seen repeatedly, ten times or more. The CDR3 end is not reached by the read, which stops 3 residues before it; the germline J gene fills it in. The rearrangement joins TRBV20-1 to TRBJ2-1, with 10 bases identical to TRBD2. The CDR3 length is 14 residues. J gave up 2 bases and V 6 bases, and 4 bases lay outside the gene matches. The germline V gene has CDR1 DFQATT and CDR2 SNEGSKA (reference sequence). The CDR3 reads CSAQREGPYNEQFF. CDR3 DNA (partial): TGCAGTGCCCAGCGGGAGGGCCCCTACAATGAG.

This clone was found many times. CDR3 DNA (partial): TGCAGTGCTAGAGTCCCGACTAGCACCCACGAG. Translated: CSARVPTSTHE. The whole CDR3 reads CSARVPTSTHEQYF. The rearrangement uses TRBV20-1 and TRBJ2-7; 7 bases align to TRBD2. The CDR3 end lies 3 residues beyond the end of the read and is filled in from the germline J gene. The CDR3 is 14 residues long. Germline-derived CDR1 and CDR2 are DFQATT and SNEGSKA (reference sequence). V was clipped by 1 base and J by 5 bases; unmatched bases: 8.

This clone was detected ten times or more. The CDR3 end is not reached by the read, which stops 3 residues before it; the germline J gene fills it in. This sample includes further DNA sequences coding for the same CDR3. The V gene is TRBV7-8, the J gene TRBJ1-2, with 8 bases aligning to TRBD1. V was pared by 4 bases and J by 5 bases, with 9 bases of the junction left unmatched. In germline, CDR1 is SGHVS, CDR2 FQNEAQ. CDR3 length: 15 amino acids. The CDR3 sequence is CASSSGTGPFYGYTF. The CDR3 DNA, read in part, is TGTGCCAGCAGCTCTGGGACAGGCCCTTTTTATGGC. The full variable domain, in which reference TRBV7-8 and TRBJ1-2 provide the parts outside the CDR3, is GAGVSQSPRYKVAKRGQDVALRCDPISGHVSLFWYQQALGQGPEFLTYFQNEAQLDKSGLPSDRFFAERPEGSVSTLKIQRTQQEDSAVYLCASSSGTGPFYGYTFGSGTRLTVV.

This clone has at least ten counts. The CDR3 is cut off 3 residues early in the read; its end comes from the germline J gene. The chain uses TRBV30 and TRBJ2-3; 7 positions match TRBD1. This CDR3 has 17 amino acids. With 2 bases clipped from V and 1 base from J, the junction kept 12 bases outside the gene matches. The germline gives CDR1 GTSNPN, CDR2 SVGIG (reference sequence). CDR3 DNA, as far as it was read: TGTGCCTGGAGTACCGAGAGACAGGGTCACGGCACAGATACG. Translation gives CAWSTERQGHGTDT. The entire CDR3 reads CAWSTERQGHGTDTQYF.

This clone showed up many times. Read sequence stops 3 residues before the CDR3 end, and the germline J gene provides the missing end. The chain couples TRBV5-1 to TRBJ2-1; D call uncertain. V was trimmed by 4 bases and J by 4 bases, leaving 12 bases between them. The germline gives CDR1 SGHRS, CDR2 YFSETQ. CDR3 length: 14 amino acids. CDR3 bases read: TGCGCCAGCAGCCCCCGAGAGCCATACAATGAG. This codes for CASSPREPYNE. The CDR3 in full is CASSPREPYNEQFF. The variable domain in full, with the rest retrieved from reference TRBV5-1 and TRBJ2-1, is KAGVTQTPRYLIKTRGQQVTLSCSPISGHRSVSWYQQTPGQGLQFLFEYFSETQRNKGNFPGRFSGRQFSNSRSEMNVSTLELGDSALYLCASSPREPYNEQFFGPGTRLTVL.

This clone was picked up many times. The read stops 3 residues short of the end of the CDR3; the missing end is completed from the germline J gene. This chain connects TRBV20-1 to TRBJ2-7; tentative D call: TRBD1 (5 bases). V lost 1 base and J 4 bases, leaving 11 bases between the germline ends. From germline, CDR1 is DFQATT and CDR2 SNEGSKA (reference sequence). The CDR3 runs to 13 residues. The part of the CDR3 DNA that was read is TGCAGTGCTAGAGGCAGGGTAGGGTACGAG. Its translation is CSARGRVGYE. The CDR3 reads in full as CSARGRVGYEQYF.

This clone was seen repeatedly, ten times or more. Sequencing ends 3 residues short of the CDR3 end; the germline J gene provides the rest. J is TRBJ1-1 and V is TRBV5-4; no definite D call. V was shortened by 2 bases and J by 5 bases, with 13 bases between the two germline ends. Germline values: CDR1 SGHNT, CDR2 YYREEE (reference sequence). The CDR3 is made up of 14 amino acids. The CDR3 loop reads CASSFAGRETEAFF. The CDR3 bases that were read are TGTGCCAGCAGCTTTGCGGGAAGAGAGACTGAA.

This clone was recorded many times. The read ends 3 residues before the CDR3 terminus; that terminus is restored from the germline J gene. V usage is TRBV18 and J usage is TRBJ1-1; 7 positions agree with TRBD1. This CDR3 comprises 16 residues. Germline V gene data show CDR1 as KGHSH and CDR2 as LQKENI. J was trimmed by 0 bases and V by 4 bases; bases with no gene match: 8. CDR3 amino acids: CASSQDRDRVNTEAFF. The CDR3 DNA, read in part, is TGTGCCAGCTCACAAGACAGGGACCGAGTGAACACTGAA.

This clone was recorded many times. Read coverage stops 3 residues before the CDR3 terminus; the germline J gene supplies the remainder. The chain is built from TRBV19 and TRBJ1-1; weak D call: TRBD1 (5 bases). The CDR3 is made up of 13 amino acids. V was cut by 4 bases and J by 6 bases, with 12 bases left in between. CDR1 LNHDA and CDR2 SQIVND come from the germline V gene (reference sequence). The part of the CDR3 DNA that was read is TGTGCCAGTAGTAAAGGGGCAGACCCTGAA. Amino acid sequence: CASSKGADPE. The full-length CDR3 reads as CASSKGADPEAFF.

This clone was counted only a few times. The CDR3 end lies 3 residues beyond the end of the read and is filled in from the germline J gene. The gene calls are TRBV6-1 and TRBJ2-3; D unclear. This CDR3 comprises 14 residues. CDR1 is MNHNS and CDR2 is SASEGT in the germline V gene. Incomplete CDR3 DNA: TGTGCCAGCAGTGAGCAAGGCGGCAATCAGCCG. This codes for CASSEQGGNQP. The entire CDR3 protein is CASSEQGGNQPQYF.

This clone was seen many times. The DNA ends 3 residues before the CDR3 does, and the rest of the CDR3 is filled in from the germline J gene. The gene calls are TRBV20-1 and TRBJ2-3; 7 bases fit TRBD1. Germline V gene lookup returns CDR1 DFQATT and CDR2 SNEGSKA (reference sequence). CDR3 length equals 17 residues. V was clipped by 3 bases and J by 5 bases; unmatched bases: 17. CDR3 bases read: TGCAGTGCTAGGGCACCACTTACAGGGGTCAAGGGAGATACG. It is translated as CSARAPLTGVKGDT. The CDR3 in its entirety is CSARAPLTGVKGDTQYF.

This clone was counted ten times or more. The sequenced fragment ends 3 residues before the CDR3 boundary, so the rest is inferred from the germline J gene. The V call is TRBV29-1, the J call TRBJ1-1; perhaps TRBD1 as D (5 bases). Germline-derived CDR1 and CDR2 are SQVTM and ANQGSEA. Trimming removed 4 bases at V and 5 bases at J, with 17 bases between. The CDR3 length is 14 residues. Incomplete CDR3 DNA: TGCAGCGTTGTCTCCGGGGACCGGGGGACTGAA. It specifies CSVVSGDRGTE. The whole CDR3 protein is CSVVSGDRGTEAFF.

This clone was recorded at least ten times. Sequencing ends 3 residues short of the CDR3 end; the germline J gene provides the rest. The J gene is TRBJ1-4, the V gene TRBV5-1, with D tentatively TRBD1 (5 bases). V gave up 0 bases and J gave up 10 bases, with 19 bases separating them. The CDR3 runs to 16 residues. The V gene's germline CDR1 is SGHRS and CDR2 YFSETQ. CDR3 in amino acids: CASSLALVAAGGKLFF. The sequenced CDR3 bases are TGCGCCAGCAGCTTGGCCCTGGTGGCAGCCGGGGGAAAA.

This clone showed up many times. The sequenced fragment ends 3 residues before the CDR3 boundary, so the rest is inferred from the germline J gene. This chain connects TRBV20-1 to TRBJ2-1; a weak D match, TRBD2 (6 bases). From germline, CDR1 is DFQATT and CDR2 SNEGSKA (reference sequence). Trimming left V 6 bases short and J 5 bases short, with 17 bases between. There are 14 residues in the CDR3. CDR3 residues: CSANSEGRNNEQFF. Partial CDR3 DNA: TGCAGTGCAAACTCGGAGGGCCGGAACAATGAG.

As to this clone: The read ends 3 residues before the CDR3 terminus; that terminus is restored from the germline J gene. This chain joins TRBV5-1 and TRBJ1-2, with D hard to call. CDR3 length: 15 amino acids. Germline values: CDR1 SGHRS, CDR2 YFSETQ. CDR3 residues: CASSLGSGSFRDYTF. CDR3 DNA (partial): TGCGCCAGCAGCTTGGGTAGCGGGAGTTTTCGCGAC. The whole variable domain, remainder taken from reference TRBV5-1 and TRBJ1-2, is KAGVTQTPRYLIKTRGQQVTLSCSPISGHRSVSWYQQTPGQGLQFLFEYFSETQRNKGNFPGRFSGRQFSNSRSEMNVSTLELGDSALYLCASSLGSGSFRDYTFGSGTRLTVV.

Concerning this clone itself: The CDR3 goes on 3 residues after the read ends, and that part is filled in from the germline J gene. The genes are TRBV5-1 and TRBJ2-7; no firm D call. The CDR3 totals 13 residues. Germline CDR1 reads SGHRS; CDR2 reads YFSETQ. The V end was cut by 4 bases, the J end by 6 bases, with 14 bases between. The CDR3 here is CASSLGRDSEQYF. CDR3 DNA (partial): TGCGCCAGCAGCCTGGGTAGAGACTCCGAG.

This clone was detected a few times. A much larger clone lies one base from this, so it may be a read error. From the germline J gene comes the end of the CDR3, since the read stops 3 residues before it. Other nucleotide sequences from this sample produce the same CDR3. The V and J genes are TRBV2 and TRBJ1-2, with 7 bases lining up with TRBD1. CDR1 and CDR2 from the germline V gene are SNHLY and FYNNEI. The CDR3 runs to 14 residues. This CDR3 reads CASSGMGQHYGYTF. Incomplete CDR3 DNA: TGTGCCAGCAGCGGTATGGGACAGCACTATGGT.

This clone appeared a few times. The observed sequence ends 3 residues before the CDR3 terminus, with the missing tail filled in from the germline J gene. This rearrangement joins TRBV7-6 to TRBJ2-2, with TRBD2 matching over 10 bases. Losses at the gene ends were 5 bases for V and 5 bases for J; bases not matched to a gene: 8. The CDR3 is 16 residues long. CDR1 is SGHVS, CDR2 FNYEAQ, per germline. The CDR3 here is CASSPRSGRITGELFF. Incomplete CDR3 DNA: TGTGCCAGCAGCCCCCGTAGCGGGAGGATTACCGGGGAG.

In its sample, this clone was seen many times. The CDR3 goes on 3 residues after the read ends, and that part is filled in from the germline J gene. The chain joins TRBV20-1 to TRBJ2-2; possibly TRBD2 for D (5 bases). The CDR3 covers 13 residues. CDR1 and CDR2 from the germline V gene are DFQATT and SNEGSKA (reference sequence). Partial CDR3 DNA: TGCAGCACCTTCACTAGTGGGACCGGGGAG. As protein: CSTFTSGTGE. The whole CDR3 protein reads CSTFTSGTGELFF.

This clone appeared many times. The read stops 3 residues short of the end of the CDR3; the missing end is completed from the germline J gene. J is TRBJ1-1 and V is TRBV6-1; 7 bases are a match to TRBD1. After removal of 5 bases from V and 3 bases from J, the junction contained 6 bases not matched to a gene. The CDR3 runs to 14 residues. Germline CDR1 and CDR2: MNHNS and SASEGT. CDR3 region: CASSKGGSDTEAFF. The CDR3 DNA, read in part, is TGTGCCAGCAGTAAAGGGGGCTCGGACACTGAA.

Note on this clone: The read terminates 3 residues before the CDR3 end, so the remaining end is supplied by the germline J gene. Different DNA sequences within this sample yield the same CDR3. The chain carries TRBV19 and TRBJ1-1, with D maybe TRBD1 (6 bases). The germline gives CDR1 LNHDA, CDR2 SQIVND (reference sequence). The CDR3 sequence is 14 residues long. V was pared by 5 bases and J by 4 bases, with 14 bases between. The CDR3 loop reads CASSGGRGSTEAFF. The sequenced CDR3 bases are TGTGCCAGTAGTGGGGGCAGGGGAAGCACTGAA. Full variable domain (missing parts from reference TRBV19 and TRBJ1-1): DGGITQSPKYLFRKEGQNVTLSCEQNLNHDAMYWYRQDPGQGLRLIYYSQIVNDFQKGDIAEGYSVSREKKESFPLTVTSAQKNPTAFYLCASSGGRGSTEAFFGQGTRLTVV.

About this clone: Read data end 3 residues before the CDR3 end; the end is taken from the germline J gene. The rearrangement joins TRBV19 to TRBJ2-7, with 8 nucleotides matching TRBD2. Germline lookup yields CDR1 LNHDA and CDR2 SQIVND (reference sequence). The CDR3 covers 14 residues. V lost 5 bases and J lost 2; bases outside the gene matches: 5. The CDR3 DNA, read in part, is TGTGCCAGTAGTCCTAGCGGGCACGCCTACGAG. Its translation is CASSPSGHAYE. In full, the CDR3 reads CASSPSGHAYEQYF.

This clone has a handful of counts. The read terminates 3 residues before the CDR3 end, so the remaining end is supplied by the germline J gene. The V gene is TRBV2, the J gene TRBJ1-5, with D perhaps TRBD1 (5 bases). The CDR3 has 13 residues. Per the germline V gene, CDR1 is SNHLY and CDR2 is FYNNEI. The germline V and J ends were trimmed by 8 bases and 1 base, with 9 bases remaining between them. CDR3 DNA, as far as it was read: TGTGCCAGCGGCCAGGGAAGCAATCAGCCC. Encoded protein: CASGQGSNQP. The full CDR3 protein reads CASGQGSNQPQHF.

This clone was detected many times. With the read ending 3 residues before the CDR3 end, the germline J gene is used to fill in that end. This rearrangement joins TRBV30 to TRBJ2-7; 7 positions agree with TRBD1. CDR1 is GTSNPN, CDR2 SVGIG, per germline (reference sequence). The CDR3 has 12 amino acids. V lost 4 bases, J lost 0 bases, and 0 bases stayed unmatched. CDR3 DNA (partial): TGTGCCTGGAACAGGGGCTCCTACGAG. Translation gives CAWNRGSYE. The CDR3 in its entirety is CAWNRGSYEQYF.

This clone appeared a few times. From the germline J gene comes the end of the CDR3, since the read stops 3 residues before it. V usage is TRBV2 and J usage is TRBJ1-2, with TRBD1 as a possible D gene (5 bases). Germline loops: CDR1 SNHLY, CDR2 FYNNEI. The length of the CDR3 is 12 residues. This chain's CDR3 is CASTLGGVGYTF. The sequenced CDR3 bases are TGTGCCAGCACCCTGGGGGGGGTCGGC. The variable domain in full, completed from reference TRBV2 and TRBJ1-2, reads EPEVTQTPSHQVTQMGQEVILRCVPISNHLYFYWYRQILGQKVEFLVSFYNNEISEKSEIFDDQFSVERPDGSNFTLKIRSTKLEDSAMYFCASTLGGVGYTFGSGTRLTVV.

This clone was observed many times. Partial CDR3 DNA: TGCAGTGCTAGAGATCTGTCCAGGGATAATTCACCA. This gives the protein CSARDLSRDNSP. In full, the CDR3 reads CSARDLSRDNSPLFF. The V call is TRBV20-1, the J call TRBJ1-4; tentatively, D is TRBD1 (5 bases). The read ends 3 residues shy of where the CDR3 ends; the end is completed using the germline J gene. There are 15 residues in the CDR3. Germline V gene data show CDR1 as DFQATT and CDR2 as SNEGSKA (reference sequence).

This clone came up many times. The read gets to within 3 residues of the CDR3 end, and the germline J gene fills in the rest. This sequence joins TRBV5-1 and TRBJ1-2, with D unresolved. Germline V gene data show CDR1 as SGHRS and CDR2 as YFSETQ. This CDR3 has 13 residues. The part of the CDR3 DNA that was read is TGCGCCAGCAGCTTGGCCGGGGAAGAGGGC. This codes for CASSLAGEEG. The whole CDR3 protein reads CASSLAGEEGYTF. Filled out from reference TRBV5-1 and TRBJ1-2, the complete variable domain reads KAGVTQTPRYLIKTRGQQVTLSCSPISGHRSVSWYQQTPGQGLQFLFEYFSETQRNKGNFPGRFSGRQFSNSRSEMNVSTLELGDSALYLCASSLAGEEGYTFGSGTRLTVV.

The table lists this clone with many counts. Read data end 3 residues before the CDR3 end; the end is taken from the germline J gene. V is TRBV30 and J is TRBJ1-2, with TRBD1 matching over 8 bases. The germline gives CDR1 GTSNPN, CDR2 SVGIG (reference sequence). This CDR3 spans 12 amino acids. The part of the CDR3 DNA that was read is TGTGCCTGGAGGCAGGGGGCGGGGGGC. Its protein is CAWRQGAGG. The whole CDR3 sequence reads CAWRQGAGGYTF.